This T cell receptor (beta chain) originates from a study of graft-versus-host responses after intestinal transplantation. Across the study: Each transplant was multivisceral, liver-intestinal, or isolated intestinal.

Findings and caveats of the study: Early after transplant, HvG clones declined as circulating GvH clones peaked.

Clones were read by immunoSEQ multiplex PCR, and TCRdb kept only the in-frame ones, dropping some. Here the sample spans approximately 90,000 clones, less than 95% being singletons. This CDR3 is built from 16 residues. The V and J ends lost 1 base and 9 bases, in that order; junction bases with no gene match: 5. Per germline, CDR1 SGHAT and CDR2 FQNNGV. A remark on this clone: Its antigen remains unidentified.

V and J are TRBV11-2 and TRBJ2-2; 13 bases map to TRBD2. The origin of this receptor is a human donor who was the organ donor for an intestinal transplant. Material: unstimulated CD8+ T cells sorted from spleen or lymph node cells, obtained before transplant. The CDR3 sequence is CASSLATSGGPRELFF. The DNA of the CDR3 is TGTGCCAGCAGCTTAGCGACTAGCGGGGGGCCCAGGGAGCTGTTTTTT.